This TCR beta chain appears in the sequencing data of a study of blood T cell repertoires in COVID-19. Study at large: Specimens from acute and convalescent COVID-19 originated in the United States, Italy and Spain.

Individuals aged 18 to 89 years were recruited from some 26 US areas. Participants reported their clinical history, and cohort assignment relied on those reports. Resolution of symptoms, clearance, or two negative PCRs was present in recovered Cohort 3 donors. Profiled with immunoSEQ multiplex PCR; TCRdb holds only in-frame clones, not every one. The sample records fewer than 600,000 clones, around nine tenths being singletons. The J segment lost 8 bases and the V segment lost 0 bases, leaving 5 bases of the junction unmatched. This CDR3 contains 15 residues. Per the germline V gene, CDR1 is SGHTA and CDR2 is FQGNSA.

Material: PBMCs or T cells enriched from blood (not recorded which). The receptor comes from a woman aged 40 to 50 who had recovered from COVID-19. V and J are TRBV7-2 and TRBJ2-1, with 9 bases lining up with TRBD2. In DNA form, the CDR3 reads TGTGCCAGCAGCTTAGCTCGGAGCGGGGGGCATGAGCAGTTCTTC. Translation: CASSLARSGGHEQFF.